This T cell receptor beta chain was recovered during a study of OX40 agonist ivuxolimab in advanced cancers. Trimming stripped 3 bases from V and 0 bases from J, with 18 bases between. The CDR3 is 17 amino acids. Germline CDR1 KGHSH, CDR2 LQKENI. Some clones are missing from TCRdb's copy, which holds only in-frame ones; the method was immunoSEQ multiplex PCR. The sample records tens of thousands of clones, approximately 82% being singletons. The chain employs TRBV18 and TRBJ2-7; the D gene is possibly TRBD1 (5 bases). This sequence originates from an adult with an advanced solid tumor such as melanoma, head and neck, liver or kidney cancer. This material consisted of CD4+ or CD8+ T cells sorted from blood, taken in a trial of the OX40 agonist ivuxolimab. The CDR3 region has the DNA TGTGCCAGCTCACCCATTATGACGACAGAAAGCTCCTACGAGCAGTACTTC. It is translated as CASSPIMTTESSYEQYF.